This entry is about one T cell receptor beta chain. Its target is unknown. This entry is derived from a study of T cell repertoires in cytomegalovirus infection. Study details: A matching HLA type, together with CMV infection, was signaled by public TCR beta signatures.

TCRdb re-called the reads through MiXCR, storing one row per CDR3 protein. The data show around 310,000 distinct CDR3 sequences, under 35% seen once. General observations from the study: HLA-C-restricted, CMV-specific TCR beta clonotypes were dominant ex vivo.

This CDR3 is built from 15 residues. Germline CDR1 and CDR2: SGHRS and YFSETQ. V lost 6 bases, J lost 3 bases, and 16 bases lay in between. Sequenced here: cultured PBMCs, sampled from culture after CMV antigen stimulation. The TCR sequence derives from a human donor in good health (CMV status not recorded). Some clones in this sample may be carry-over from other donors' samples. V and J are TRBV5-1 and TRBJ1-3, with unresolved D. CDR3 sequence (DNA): TGCGCCAGCAATCAAACCGGAGAATTTGGAAACACCATATATTTT. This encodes CASNQTGEFGNTIYF.